Listed below are T cell receptor beta chains from one sample, sequenced in a study of cytomegalovirus exposure and HLA in healthy donors. Clones were read by immunoSEQ multiplex PCR, and TCRdb kept only the in-frame ones, dropping some. This sample has approximately 190,000 clones, with about 77% found just once. Source material: PBMCs. Receptor source: a woman in her thirties in good health and CMV-seropositive. CDR3s include the opening cysteine and the closing phenylalanine or tryptophan. The D gene is left open where the match is weak. Rows may omit the clone size; those that give it use once, few, many or a size class.

clone_size: -
v_call: TRBV7-3
d_call: TRBD2
j_call: TRBJ2-5
cdr3_aa: CASSLTSGRWETQYF
cdr3_nt: TGTGCCAGCAGCTTAACTAGCGGGAGGTGGGAGACCCAGTACTTC

clone_size: few
v_call: TRBV7-2
d_call: TRBD1
j_call: TRBJ2-3
cdr3_aa: CASSSRQGASDTQYF
cdr3_nt: TGTGCCAGCAGCTCCAGACAGGGTGCGTCAGATACGCAGTATTTT

clone_size: -
v_call: TRBV6-6
d_call: -
j_call: TRBJ1-1
cdr3_aa: CASSLGEFEAFF
cdr3_nt: TGTGCCAGCAGCCTAGGCGAGTTTGAAGCTTTCTTT

clone_size: -
v_call: TRBV11-2
d_call: -
j_call: TRBJ1-5
cdr3_aa: CASSPTIGGGQPQHF
cdr3_nt: TGTGCCAGCAGCCCTACGATAGGGGGTGGTCAGCCCCAGCATTTT

clone_size: once
v_call: TRBV7-3
d_call: TRBD1
j_call: TRBJ1-1
cdr3_aa: CASSLGTENTEAFF
cdr3_nt: TGTGCCAGCAGCTTGGGGACAGAGAACACTGAAGCTTTCTTT

clone_size: few
v_call: TRBV6-4
d_call: -
j_call: TRBJ2-3
cdr3_aa: CASSETAGPGTQYF
cdr3_nt: TGTGCCAGCAGTGAGACTGCGGGGCCAGGGACGCAGTATTTT

clone_size: -
v_call: TRBV4-3
d_call: TRBD1
j_call: TRBJ1-6
cdr3_aa: CASSQMGQVNSPLHF
cdr3_nt: TGCGCCAGCAGCCAAATGGGACAGGTCAATTCACCCCTCCACTTT

clone_size: once
v_call: TRBV2
d_call: -
j_call: TRBJ2-3
cdr3_aa: CASSLGGNTQYF
cdr3_nt: TGTGCCAGCAGTCTAGGGGGAAATACGCAGTATTTT

clone_size: few
v_call: TRBV10-3
d_call: -
j_call: TRBJ1-1
cdr3_aa: CAISRGGAGTEAFF
cdr3_nt: TGTGCCATCAGTAGAGGGGGGGCTGGAACTGAAGCTTTCTTT

clone_size: few
v_call: TRBV2
d_call: -
j_call: TRBJ1-5
cdr3_aa: CASRKETGVSQPQHF
cdr3_nt: TGTGCCAGCAGGAAAGAAACCGGGGTCTCCCAGCCCCAGCATTTT

clone_size: -
v_call: TRBV6-5
d_call: TRBD1
j_call: TRBJ1-2
cdr3_aa: CASSGWDRGDYGYTF
cdr3_nt: TGTGCCAGCAGTGGATGGGACAGGGGGGACTATGGCTACACCTTC